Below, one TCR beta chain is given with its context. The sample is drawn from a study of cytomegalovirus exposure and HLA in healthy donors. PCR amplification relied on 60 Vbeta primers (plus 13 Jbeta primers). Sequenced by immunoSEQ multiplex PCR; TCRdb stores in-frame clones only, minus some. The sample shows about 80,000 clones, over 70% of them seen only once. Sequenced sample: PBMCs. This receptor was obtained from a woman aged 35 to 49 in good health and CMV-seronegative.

Written as DNA, the CDR3 is TGTGCCAGTAGTAGTAGGGGGCGGGGAGTGAACACTGAAGCTTTCTTT. Encoded protein: CASSSRGRGVNTEAFF. The chain links TRBV19 to TRBJ1-1; the match to TRBD1 covers 7 bases. V gave up 4 bases and J gave up 0 bases; unmatched junction bases: 8. Germline assignment: CDR1 LNHDA and CDR2 SQIVND (reference sequence). The CDR3 is 16 amino acids.